A single sample gave rise to the 6 T cell receptor beta chains below, sequenced in a study of cytomegalovirus exposure and HLA in healthy donors. PCR involved 60 Vbeta and 13 Jbeta primers. The data were produced by immunoSEQ multiplex PCR, yet TCRdb's version contains in-frame clones alone and is incomplete. Of around 85,000 clones in the sample, around three quarters were seen once. The sequenced material came from PBMCs. The receptors here all came from a male donor in good health and CMV-seronegative.

The CDR3 reads CASRRGTAQETQYF. The DNA of the CDR3 is TGCGCCAGCCGGAGAGGGACAGCTCAAGAGACCCAGTACTTC. The chain is built from TRBV4-1 and TRBJ2-5; 7 positions agree with TRBD1. The CDR3 is 14 residues long. V gave up 8 bases and J gave up 2 bases; unmatched junction bases: 8. Germline V gene lookup returns CDR1 MGHRA and CDR2 YSYEKL.

The J gene is TRBJ2-1, the V gene TRBV6-1, with D possibly matching TRBD2 (6 bases). The V gene lost 5 bases and the J gene lost 9 bases, with 8 bases spanning the gap. CDR1 is MNHNS and CDR2 is SASEGT in the germline V gene. The CDR3 runs to 11 residues. The CDR3, as DNA: TGTGCCAGCAGTCGGGACTCTGAGCAGTTCTTC. Translation: CASSRDSEQFF.

The chain links TRBV6-5 to TRBJ2-7, with a possible D match to TRBD1 (6 bases). Germline V lookup: CDR1 MNHEY, CDR2 SVGAGI. Trimming removed 6 bases at V and 6 bases at J, with 15 bases between. The CDR3 is 13 amino acids. CDR3 protein: CASSRAVGGEQYF. CDR3 DNA sequence: TGTGCCAGCAGCCGCGCGGTAGGGGGCGAGCAGTACTTC.

The rearrangement links TRBV7-2 to TRBJ1-3; possibly TRBD1 for D (6 bases). The germline V gene encodes CDR1 SGHTA and CDR2 FQGNSA. The CDR3 has 15 residues. The ends were cut back, 5 bases at V and 4 bases at J, with 15 bases in the middle. The CDR3, as DNA: TGTGCCAGCAGCCTAGGGGGGCTCAGCGGAAACACCATATATTTT. This encodes CASSLGGLSGNTIYF.

The chain is built from TRBV19 and TRBJ1-4; 9 bases fit TRBD1. This CDR3 region has 16 residues. The V segment lost 4 bases and the J segment 8 bases; nucleotides outside the gene matches: 11. Germline V gives CDR1 LNHDA, CDR2 SQIVND (reference sequence). CDR3: CASSNQRTGVSEKLFF. CDR3 DNA sequence: TGTGCCAGTAGTAACCAAAGGACAGGGGTCTCGGAAAAACTGTTTTTT. Drawing the rest from reference TRBV19 and TRBJ1-4, the complete variable domain is DGGITQSPKYLFRKEGQNVTLSCEQNLNHDAMYWYRQDPGQGLRLIYYSQIVNDFQKGDIAEGYSVSREKKESFPLTVTSAQKNPTAFYLCASSNQRTGVSEKLFFGSGTQLSVL.

This sequence joins TRBV10-2 and TRBJ1-1; D possibly corresponds to TRBD1 (6 bases). The CDR3 length is 15 residues. From germline, CDR1 is WSHSY and CDR2 SAAADI. Between the trimmed V and J ends, which lost 3 bases and 9 bases, there was a span of 20 bases. The CDR3, as DNA: TGCGCCAGCAGTGATAGGGACAAAGGAACACTGAAAGCTTTCTTT. As protein: CASSDRDKGTLKAFF.